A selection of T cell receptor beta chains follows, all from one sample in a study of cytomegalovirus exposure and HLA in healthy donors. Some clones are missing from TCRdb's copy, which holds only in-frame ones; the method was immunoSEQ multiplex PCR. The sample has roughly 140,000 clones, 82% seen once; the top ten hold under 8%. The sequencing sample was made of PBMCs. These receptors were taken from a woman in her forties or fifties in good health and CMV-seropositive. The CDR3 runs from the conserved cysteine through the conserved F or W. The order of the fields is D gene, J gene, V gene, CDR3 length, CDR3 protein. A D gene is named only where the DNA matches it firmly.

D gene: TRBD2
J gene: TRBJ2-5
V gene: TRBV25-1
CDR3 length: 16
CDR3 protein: CASSDYREGSGETQYF

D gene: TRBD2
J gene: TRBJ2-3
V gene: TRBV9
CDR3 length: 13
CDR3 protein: CASNSGGVDTQYF

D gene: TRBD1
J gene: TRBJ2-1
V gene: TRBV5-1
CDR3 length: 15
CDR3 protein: CASSSQGDTYNEQFF

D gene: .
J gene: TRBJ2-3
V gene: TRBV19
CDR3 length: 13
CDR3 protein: CASSTDYTDTQYF

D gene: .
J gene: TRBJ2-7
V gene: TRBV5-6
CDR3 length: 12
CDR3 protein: CASSSDSYEQYF

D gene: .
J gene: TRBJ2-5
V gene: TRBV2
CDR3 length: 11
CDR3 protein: CASSVKKTQYF

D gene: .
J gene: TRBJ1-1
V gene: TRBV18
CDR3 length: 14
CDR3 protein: CASSPTAMNTEAFF

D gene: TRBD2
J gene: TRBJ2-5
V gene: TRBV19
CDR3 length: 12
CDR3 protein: CATGGGTETQYF

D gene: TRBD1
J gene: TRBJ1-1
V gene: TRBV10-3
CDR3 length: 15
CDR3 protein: CAISGGTGTNTEAFF

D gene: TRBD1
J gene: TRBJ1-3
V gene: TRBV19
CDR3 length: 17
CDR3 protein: CASSIPPGTAQGNTIYF

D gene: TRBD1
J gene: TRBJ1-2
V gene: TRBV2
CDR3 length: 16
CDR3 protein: CASSGAGTGDLYGYTF

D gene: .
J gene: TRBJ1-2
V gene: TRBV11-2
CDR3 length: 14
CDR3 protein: CASSSHDRDYGYTF

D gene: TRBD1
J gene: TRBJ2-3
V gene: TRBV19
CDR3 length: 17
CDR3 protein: CASSILWGQGPTDTQYF

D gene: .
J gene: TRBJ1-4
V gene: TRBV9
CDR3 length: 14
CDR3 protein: CASSPDHQAEKLFF

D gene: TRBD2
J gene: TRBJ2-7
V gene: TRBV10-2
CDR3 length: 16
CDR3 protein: CASKGRGGDATYEQYF

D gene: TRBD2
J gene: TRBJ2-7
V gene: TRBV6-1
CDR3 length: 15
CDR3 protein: CASSELAGGFYEQYF

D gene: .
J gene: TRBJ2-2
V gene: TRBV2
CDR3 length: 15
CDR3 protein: CASTQTRLNTGELFF

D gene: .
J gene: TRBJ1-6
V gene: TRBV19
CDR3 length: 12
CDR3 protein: CATAMAGSPLHF

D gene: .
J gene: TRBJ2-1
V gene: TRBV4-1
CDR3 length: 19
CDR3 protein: CASSQEIRRGQSSYNEQFF

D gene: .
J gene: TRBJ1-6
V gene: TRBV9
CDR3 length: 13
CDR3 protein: CASSVAGGSPLHF

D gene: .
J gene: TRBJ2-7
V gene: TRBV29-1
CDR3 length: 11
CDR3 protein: CSVVTGGEQYF

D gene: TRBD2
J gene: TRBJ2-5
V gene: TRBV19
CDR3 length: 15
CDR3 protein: CASGPGRGGGVTQYF

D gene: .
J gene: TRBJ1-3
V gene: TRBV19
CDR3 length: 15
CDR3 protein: CASSSLGLSGNTIYF

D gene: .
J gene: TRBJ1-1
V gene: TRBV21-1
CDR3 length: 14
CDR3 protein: CASGDRKMNTEAFF

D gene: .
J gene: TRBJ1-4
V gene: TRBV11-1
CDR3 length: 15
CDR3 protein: CASSLIRGSNEKLFF

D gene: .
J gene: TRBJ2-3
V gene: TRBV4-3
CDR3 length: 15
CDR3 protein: CASSQDNTPGDTQYF

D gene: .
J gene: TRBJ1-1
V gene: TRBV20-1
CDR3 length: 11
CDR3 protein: CSARLATEAFF

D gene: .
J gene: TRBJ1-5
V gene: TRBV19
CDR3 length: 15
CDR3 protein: CASTKGGVGYQPQHF

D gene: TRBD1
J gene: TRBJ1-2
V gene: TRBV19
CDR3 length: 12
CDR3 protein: CASSSTGPGYTF

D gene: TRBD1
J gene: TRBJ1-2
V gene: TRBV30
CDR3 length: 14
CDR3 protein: CAWIPGTGTYGYTF

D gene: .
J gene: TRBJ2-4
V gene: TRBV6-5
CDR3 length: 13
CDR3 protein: CASAGAGKNIQYF

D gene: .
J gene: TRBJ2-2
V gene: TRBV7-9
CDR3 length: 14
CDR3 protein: CASSFQGFTGELFF

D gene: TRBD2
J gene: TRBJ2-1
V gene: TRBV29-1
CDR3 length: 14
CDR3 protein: CSDLKRGAGGEQFF

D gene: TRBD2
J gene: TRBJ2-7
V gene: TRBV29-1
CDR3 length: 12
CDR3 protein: CSIWEGSDEQYF

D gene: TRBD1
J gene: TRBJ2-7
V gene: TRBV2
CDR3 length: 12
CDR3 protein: CASGDRVYEQYF

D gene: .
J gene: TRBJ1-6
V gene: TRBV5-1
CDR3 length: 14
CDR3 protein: CASSLGGKDSPLHF

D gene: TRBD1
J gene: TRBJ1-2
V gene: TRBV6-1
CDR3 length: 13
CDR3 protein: CASRESGGGGYTF

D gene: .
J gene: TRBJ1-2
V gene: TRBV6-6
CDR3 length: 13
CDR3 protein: CASSSGGNYGYTF

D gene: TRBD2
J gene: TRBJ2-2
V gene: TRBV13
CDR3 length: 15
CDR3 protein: CASSPGGRNTGELFF

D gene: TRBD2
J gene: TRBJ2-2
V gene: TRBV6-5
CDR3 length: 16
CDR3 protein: CASSSPLAGGTGELFF

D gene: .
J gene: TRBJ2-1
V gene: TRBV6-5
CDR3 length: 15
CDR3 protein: CASRVLGLPRGKQFF

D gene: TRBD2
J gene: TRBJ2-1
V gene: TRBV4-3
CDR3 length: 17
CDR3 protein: CASSQSASGGSYNEQFF

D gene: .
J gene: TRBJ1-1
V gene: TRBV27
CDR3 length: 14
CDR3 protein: CASSLTGTNTEAFF

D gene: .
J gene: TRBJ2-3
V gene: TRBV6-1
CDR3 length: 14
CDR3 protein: CASSGTVLTDTQYF

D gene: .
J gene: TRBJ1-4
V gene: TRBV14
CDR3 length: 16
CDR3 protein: CASSKTTGTPNEKLFF

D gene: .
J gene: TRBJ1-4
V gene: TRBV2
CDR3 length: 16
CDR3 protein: CASSLTRWETNEKLFF